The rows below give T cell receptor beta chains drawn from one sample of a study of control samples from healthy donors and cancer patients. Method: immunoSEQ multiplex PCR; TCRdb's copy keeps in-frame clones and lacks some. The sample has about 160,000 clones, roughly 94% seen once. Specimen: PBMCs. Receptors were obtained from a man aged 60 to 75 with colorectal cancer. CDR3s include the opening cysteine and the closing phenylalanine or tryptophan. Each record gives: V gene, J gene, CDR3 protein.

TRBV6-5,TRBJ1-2,CASRAETGIYGYTF
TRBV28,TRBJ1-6,CASSLNSWNSPLHF
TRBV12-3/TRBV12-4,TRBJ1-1,CASSREGGTEAFF
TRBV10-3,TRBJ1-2,CAISEEGAGYGYTF
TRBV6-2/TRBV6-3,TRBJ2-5,CASSSRTSGGARETQYF
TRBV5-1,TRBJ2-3,CASSLGTSGGADTQYF
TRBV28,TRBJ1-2,CASSYIGTGRIYGYTF
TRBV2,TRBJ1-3,CASSGGVGNTIYF
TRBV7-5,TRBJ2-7,CASFRGFGEQYF
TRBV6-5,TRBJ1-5,CASSTPGATNQPQHF
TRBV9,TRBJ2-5,CASSFGQGETQYF
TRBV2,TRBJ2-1,CASSAILPYNEQFF
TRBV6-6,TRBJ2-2,CASSYPQGDTGELFF
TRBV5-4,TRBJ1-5,CASSQWTGNSNQPQHF
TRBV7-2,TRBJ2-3,CASSPGRASTDTQYF
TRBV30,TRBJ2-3,CAWNLGGTDTQYF
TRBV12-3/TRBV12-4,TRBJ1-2,CASSPSDVLGYTF
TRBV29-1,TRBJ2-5,CSVGLMTSVVETQYF
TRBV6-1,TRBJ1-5,CASSATGKGWNQPQHF
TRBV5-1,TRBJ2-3,CASSLLTDTQYF
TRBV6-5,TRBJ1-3,CASSSTGGIGNTIYF
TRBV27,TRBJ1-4,CASSSYTGGSEKLFF
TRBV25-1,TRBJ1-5,CASSSGALTGPNQPQHF
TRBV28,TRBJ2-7,CASSSGGLYEQYF
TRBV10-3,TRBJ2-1,CAISGSPGTGNEQFF
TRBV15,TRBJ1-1,CATSRAPGLSPTEAFF
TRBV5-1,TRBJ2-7,CASSPGTVYEQYF
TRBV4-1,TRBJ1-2,CASSQVPGQGAGYTF
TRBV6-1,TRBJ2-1,CASSELASGDLLGNEQFF
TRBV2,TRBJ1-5,CASSASLGPQHF
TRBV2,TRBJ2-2,CASQGQGHGGELFF
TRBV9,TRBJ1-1,CASMGQEGTEAFF
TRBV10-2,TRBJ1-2,CASHPGQGGKGYTF
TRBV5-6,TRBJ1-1,CASSLLRRVFTEAFF
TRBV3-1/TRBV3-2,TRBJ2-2,CASSQQGAGELFF
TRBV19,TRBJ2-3,CASSKNRGRGTDTQYF
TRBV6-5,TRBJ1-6,CASSPGTGAARHHF
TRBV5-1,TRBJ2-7,CASSPRGLESYEQYF
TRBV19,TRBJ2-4,CASSMGDKNIQYF